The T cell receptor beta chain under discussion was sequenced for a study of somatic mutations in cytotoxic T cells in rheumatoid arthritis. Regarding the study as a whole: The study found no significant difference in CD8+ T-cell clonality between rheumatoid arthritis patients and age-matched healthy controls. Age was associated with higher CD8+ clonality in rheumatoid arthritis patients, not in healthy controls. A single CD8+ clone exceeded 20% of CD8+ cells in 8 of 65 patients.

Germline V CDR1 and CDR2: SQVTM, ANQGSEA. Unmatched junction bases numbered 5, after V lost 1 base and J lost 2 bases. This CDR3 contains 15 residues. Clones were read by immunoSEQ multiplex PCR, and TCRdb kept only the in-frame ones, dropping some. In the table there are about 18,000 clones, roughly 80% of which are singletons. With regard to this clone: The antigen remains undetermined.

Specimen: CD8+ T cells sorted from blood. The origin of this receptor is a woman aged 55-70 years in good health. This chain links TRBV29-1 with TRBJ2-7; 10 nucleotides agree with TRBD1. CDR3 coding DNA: TGCAGCGTTGAAGGGGACAGGGGCATCCCCTACGAGCAGTACTTC. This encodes CSVEGDRGIPYEQYF.